A selection of T cell receptor beta chains follows, all from one sample in a study of PD-L1 blockade in urothelial cancer. The protocol was immunoSEQ multiplex PCR, while the TCRdb copy is restricted to in-frame clones and leaves out a portion. The data show under 30,000 clones, roughly 83% seen once. The sample was PBMCs, taken around atezolizumab (anti-PD-L1) treatment. These receptors were obtained from a man in his 70s with urothelial cancer. The CDR3 runs from the conserved cysteine through the conserved F or W. A D gene is named only where the DNA matches it firmly. Part of the rows lack a size; the others show once, few, many or a class for expanded clones.

TRBJ1-1 NA TRBV10-2 NA TGCGCCAGCAGTAAAGGAGCGGAGAACACTGAAGCTTTCTTT CASSKGAENTEAFF
TRBJ1-1 NA TRBV6-5 TRBD1 TGTGCCAGCAACCCACGCAGGGGGCTGTGGGCTTTCTTT CASNPRRGLWAFF
TRBJ1-5 NA TRBV25-1 NA TGTGCCAGCAGCGCACGCGGGGGGCCCTATCAGCCCCAGCATTTT CASSARGGPYQPQHF
TRBJ2-5 once TRBV19 NA TGTGCCAGTAGTATAGCCCCTCAAGAGACCCAGTACTTC CASSIAPQETQYF
TRBJ2-1 NA TRBV6-5 TRBD1 TGTGCCAGCAGTCCCGGGACAGGTTCCTACAATGAGCAGTTCTTC CASSPGTGSYNEQFF
TRBJ2-2 NA TRBV6-6 TRBD2 TGTGCCGGGGGACTAGGAAACGCCCCCGGGGAGCTGTTTTTT CAGGLGNAPGELFF
TRBJ1-1 few TRBV6-6 NA TGTGCCAGCAGGCAAGCCTCCACTGAAGCTTTCTTT CASRQASTEAFF
TRBJ2-3 NA TRBV19 NA TGTGCCAGTAGTATCAGGGCAGATACGCAGTATTTT CASSIRADTQYF
TRBJ2-5 NA TRBV29-1 NA TGCAGCGTCGCCCCTATCGCCTGGGAGACCCAGTACTTC CSVAPIAWETQYF
TRBJ1-1 NA TRBV2 NA TGTGCCAGCGGAGGTGCCGAAGCTTTCTTT CASGGAEAFF
TRBJ1-2 NA TRBV5-1 NA TGCGCCAGCAGCGAGAACTATGGCTACACCTTC CASSENYGYTF
TRBJ1-4 NA TRBV2 NA TGTGCCAGCAGGAGACTACCCGGGGAAAAACTGTTTTTT CASRRLPGEKLFF
TRBJ2-7 NA TRBV2 NA TGTGCCAGCTGCAGTGCCCTCGAGGACGAGCAGTACTTC CASCSALEDEQYF
TRBJ2-5 NA TRBV7-3 TRBD2 TGTGCCAGCAGTCCAGAGGGTAGCGGGAGGGAGACCCAGTACTTC CASSPEGSGRETQYF
TRBJ2-7 NA TRBV18 TRBD2 TGTGCCAGCTCATCCACTAGCGGGAGGACCGACGAGCAGTACTTC CASSSTSGRTDEQYF
TRBJ1-1 NA TRBV7-3 NA TGTGCCAGCAGCTTGGGTGGGGCTATTGAAGCTTTCTTT CASSLGGAIEAFF
TRBJ2-7 NA TRBV2 TRBD2 TGTGCCAGCAAGAGGGACTACTCCTACGAGCAGTACTTC CASKRDYSYEQYF
TRBJ1-5 NA TRBV23-1 TRBD1 TGCGCCAGGGAGGGACAGGGGGGATTAGGCAGCAATCAGCCCCAGCATTTT CAREGQGGLGSNQPQHF
TRBJ2-7 NA TRBV19 NA TGTGCCTCCAGCCATGAGGGGACATCACTCTACGAGCAGTACTTC CASSHEGTSLYEQYF
TRBJ2-3 NA TRBV7-2 NA TGTGCCAGCAGCCCTAGCTATTTAAGCACAGATACGCAGTATTTT CASSPSYLSTDTQYF
TRBJ2-7 NA TRBV4-1 TRBD2 TGCGCCAGCAGCCTTACTAGCGGGAGTTCCTACGAGCAGTACTTC CASSLTSGSSYEQYF
TRBJ2-7 NA TRBV6-5 TRBD1 TGTGCCAGCAGCAGCCCTGGGACAGGGCCCTACGAGCAGTACTTC CASSSPGTGPYEQYF
TRBJ1-5 NA TRBV5-1 NA TGCGCCAGCAGCTTGTACTTGGGCCAGCCCCAGCATTTT CASSLYLGQPQHF
TRBJ1-1 NA TRBV6-1 TRBD1 TGTGCCAGCAACTCCATGGACAGGGCGGGGCCTGAAGCTTTCTTT CASNSMDRAGPEAFF
TRBJ2-1 NA TRBV30 TRBD1 TGTGCCTACCTCAGACAGGGGTCGTACAATGAGCAGTTCTTC CAYLRQGSYNEQFF
TRBJ2-1 NA TRBV9 NA TGTGCCAGCAGCGTCAGGGGTGTGGATGAGCAGTTCTTC CASSVRGVDEQFF
TRBJ2-7 few TRBV28 TRBD2 TGTGCCAGCAGTTTAGCCCCGACTAGCGGGATAGAAGGTCCCTACGAGCAGTACTTC CASSLAPTSGIEGPYEQYF
TRBJ1-1 NA TRBV6-1 NA TGTGCCAGCAGTGAAATAGCGGGTCCGGCGGAAGCTTTCTTT CASSEIAGPAEAFF
TRBJ1-4 NA TRBV5-6 NA TGTGCCAGCAGCCCCGGAGCTAATGAAAAACTGTTTTTT CASSPGANEKLFF
TRBJ2-7 NA TRBV9 NA TGTGCCAGCAGCGTAGGCCCAGACTGGAACTACGAGCAGTACTTC CASSVGPDWNYEQYF
TRBJ2-7 NA TRBV27 NA TGTGCCAGCAGTTTATCCGGGGGCTACGAGCAGTACTTC CASSLSGGYEQYF
TRBJ2-7 NA TRBV27 TRBD2 TGTGCCAGCAGTTTTCCTAGCGGGATAGGTACCGGCGAGCAGTACTTC CASSFPSGIGTGEQYF
TRBJ1-2 NA TRBV19 NA TGTGCCAGTAGTTGGCCAGGGGAAAAAAACTATGGCTACACCTTC CASSWPGEKNYGYTF
TRBJ2-5 NA TRBV10-2 NA TGCGCCAGCCAAGAGGACGGAGGGGATCAAGAGACCCAGTACTTC CASQEDGGDQETQYF
TRBJ2-7 NA TRBV2 TRBD1 TGTGCCAGCAGGGGGGACAGGGGAAAAACGGGGGAGCAGTACTTC CASRGDRGKTGEQYF
TRBJ2-1 NA TRBV2 TRBD2 TGTGCCAGCAGGACTAGCGCCTACAATGAGCAGTTCTTC CASRTSAYNEQFF
TRBJ2-1 NA TRBV6-5 NA TGTGCCAGCAGTTACGATTTCCTGAGCTCCTACAATGAGCAGTTCTTC CASSYDFLSSYNEQFF
TRBJ2-3 NA TRBV10-1 NA TGCGCCAGCAGTGTAACAGCCACAGATACGCAGTATTTT CASSVTATDTQYF
TRBJ1-1 NA TRBV10-3 TRBD1 TGTGCCATCAGGGGACAGGGCTGGGAGAACACTGAAGCTTTCTTT CAIRGQGWENTEAFF
TRBJ2-7 once TRBV6-1 TRBD1 TGTGCCAGCAGTGACCGGACAGGGTACTACGAGCAGTACTTC CASSDRTGYYEQYF
TRBJ2-7 NA TRBV21-1 NA TGTGCCAGCAGCAAAGGAGCAGGGGACCCACACTTC CASSKGAGDPHF
TRBJ1-2 NA TRBV10-1 NA TGCGCCAGCAGGGGAGAGAACTATGGCTACACCTTC CASRGENYGYTF